This is a list of T cell receptor beta chains from one sample in a study of cytomegalovirus exposure and HLA in healthy donors. Using immunoSEQ multiplex PCR, the repertoire was profiled, and TCRdb retains in-frame clones only, with some absent. The sample lists fewer than 250,000 clones; over 70% were seen once. Sequenced input: PBMCs. Receptor source: a boy younger than 10 in good health and CMV-seronegative. Each CDR3 is given with its conserved first and last residue. The D gene is left open where the match is weak. The listing skips clone size in some rows; elsewhere it reads once, few, many or a size class.

CDR3nt: TGTGCCAGCGAGTTAGCGGGATCAGATACGCAGTATTTT
CDR3aa: CASELAGSDTQYF
d_gene: TRBD2
v_gene: TRBV2
abundance: -
j_gene: TRBJ2-3

CDR3nt: TGTGCCAGCAGTTACGTACCAGGCTATGGCTACACCTTC
CDR3aa: CASSYVPGYGYTF
d_gene: -
v_gene: TRBV6-5
abundance: -
j_gene: TRBJ1-2

CDR3nt: TGTGCCAGCAGTTACTCCAACGACAGGGGTTATGGCTACACCTTC
CDR3aa: CASSYSNDRGYGYTF
d_gene: TRBD1
v_gene: TRBV6-5
abundance: few
j_gene: TRBJ1-2

CDR3nt: TGTGCCAGCAGCTTCGACCCTAAGACAGCGAACACTGAAGCTTTCTTT
CDR3aa: CASSFDPKTANTEAFF
d_gene: -
v_gene: TRBV7-6
abundance: -
j_gene: TRBJ1-1

CDR3nt: TGTGCCTGGAGTCATCCGAGGCGACCCTTCTTC
CDR3aa: CAWSHPRRPFF
d_gene: -
v_gene: TRBV30
abundance: -
j_gene: TRBJ2-4

CDR3nt: TGCGCCAGCAGCCGAGACAGCCAAGAGACCCCGTACTTC
CDR3aa: CASSRDSQETPYF
d_gene: -
v_gene: TRBV5-1
abundance: -
j_gene: TRBJ2-5

CDR3nt: TGTGCCAGCAGCTCCGACAGTGGCTATGGCTACACCTTC
CDR3aa: CASSSDSGYGYTF
d_gene: -
v_gene: TRBV6-4
abundance: -
j_gene: TRBJ1-2

CDR3nt: TGCAGCGTTGAAGATATTTTGAACACTGAAGCTTTCTTT
CDR3aa: CSVEDILNTEAFF
d_gene: -
v_gene: TRBV29-1
abundance: -
j_gene: TRBJ1-1

CDR3nt: TGCGCCAGCAGCCAATTGCCAGTGCCCTACAATGAGCAGTTCTTC
CDR3aa: CASSQLPVPYNEQFF
d_gene: -
v_gene: TRBV4-1
abundance: -
j_gene: TRBJ2-1

CDR3nt: TGTGCCAGCAGTGGATGGGCTGCCTCCTCCTACGAGCAGTACTTC
CDR3aa: CASSGWAASSYEQYF
d_gene: -
v_gene: TRBV6-5
abundance: -
j_gene: TRBJ2-7

CDR3nt: TGTGCCAGCAGTCTAGGGACAGAGTACTCCGGAAACACCATATATTTT
CDR3aa: CASSLGTEYSGNTIYF
d_gene: TRBD1
v_gene: TRBV7-6
abundance: -
j_gene: TRBJ1-3

CDR3nt: TGTGCCTGGACGGGGCGGGGGTCCACCTACGAGCAGTACTTC
CDR3aa: CAWTGRGSTYEQYF
d_gene: TRBD2
v_gene: TRBV30
abundance: -
j_gene: TRBJ2-7

CDR3nt: TGTGCCATCATGGGGACTAGCGGGGGACGCAATGAGCAGTTCTTC
CDR3aa: CAIMGTSGGRNEQFF
d_gene: TRBD2
v_gene: TRBV10-3
abundance: -
j_gene: TRBJ2-1

CDR3nt: TGTGCCAGCAGTAGCGGTTCTTGGGAAGAGACCCAGTACTTC
CDR3aa: CASSSGSWEETQYF
d_gene: -
v_gene: TRBV6-5
abundance: -
j_gene: TRBJ2-5

CDR3nt: TGTGCCAGTAGTATAGGAGGGGTGAGGGGAGGCAATGAGCAGTTCTTC
CDR3aa: CASSIGGVRGGNEQFF
d_gene: -
v_gene: TRBV19
abundance: -
j_gene: TRBJ2-1

CDR3nt: TGTGCCAGCAGCCCTGGACAGGGCTTACATGGCTACACCTTC
CDR3aa: CASSPGQGLHGYTF
d_gene: TRBD1
v_gene: TRBV6-6
abundance: -
j_gene: TRBJ1-2

CDR3nt: TGTGCCAGTAGTATAGATCCCTTCGGGGGACAGGGGTTAAGCAATCAGCCCCAGCATTTT
CDR3aa: CASSIDPFGGQGLSNQPQHF
d_gene: TRBD1
v_gene: TRBV19
abundance: once
j_gene: TRBJ1-5

CDR3nt: TGTGCCAGCAGTGCAGCGGGAGTCGCAGATACGCAGTATTTT
CDR3aa: CASSAAGVADTQYF
d_gene: TRBD2
v_gene: TRBV2
abundance: -
j_gene: TRBJ2-3

CDR3nt: TGTGCCAGCAGCTTAGCTGGGAGGGCGAACACCGGGGAGCTGTTTTTT
CDR3aa: CASSLAGRANTGELFF
d_gene: TRBD2
v_gene: TRBV7-8
abundance: -
j_gene: TRBJ2-2

CDR3nt: TGTGCCAGCAGCGGCGCTAGCGGGAGCTCCTACGAGCAGTACTTC
CDR3aa: CASSGASGSSYEQYF
d_gene: TRBD2
v_gene: TRBV7-8
abundance: -
j_gene: TRBJ2-7

CDR3nt: TGTGCCAGCAGCCCCTACCCGAGCTCCTACAATGAGCAGTTCTTC
CDR3aa: CASSPYPSSYNEQFF
d_gene: -
v_gene: TRBV5-6
abundance: -
j_gene: TRBJ2-1

CDR3nt: TGTGCCTGGACGGGGAAGAACTATGGCTACACCTTC
CDR3aa: CAWTGKNYGYTF
d_gene: -
v_gene: TRBV30
abundance: -
j_gene: TRBJ1-2

CDR3nt: TGTGCCAGCAGCTTAATTGAACAGCAGAATGAAAAACTGTTTTTT
CDR3aa: CASSLIEQQNEKLFF
d_gene: -
v_gene: TRBV7-6
abundance: once
j_gene: TRBJ1-4

CDR3nt: TGTGCCAGCAGTTCCTCGACAGGGGGCGGGAGAGGCTACACCTTC
CDR3aa: CASSSSTGGGRGYTF
d_gene: TRBD1
v_gene: TRBV6-5
abundance: -
j_gene: TRBJ1-2

CDR3nt: TGTGCCAGCAGCGAACGACAGGAAACGCTAGGAAACACCATATATTTT
CDR3aa: CASSERQETLGNTIYF
d_gene: -
v_gene: TRBV7-9
abundance: many
j_gene: TRBJ1-3

CDR3nt: TGTGCCAGCAGTCCACCCGGGACAGGGAGGCGCCACGAGCAGTACTTC
CDR3aa: CASSPPGTGRRHEQYF
d_gene: TRBD1
v_gene: TRBV13
abundance: -
j_gene: TRBJ2-7

CDR3nt: TGTGCCAGCAGTTGGGGGACGGACTACAATCAGCCCCAGCATTTT
CDR3aa: CASSWGTDYNQPQHF
d_gene: -
v_gene: TRBV7-6
abundance: -
j_gene: TRBJ1-5